This TCR beta chain was captured in a study of cytomegalovirus exposure and HLA in healthy donors. Study observations and caveats: Cytomegalovirus-associated status was assigned to approximately 160 TCR beta chains.

A word on this clone: The antigen is undetermined.

Germline lookup yields CDR1 PRHDT and CDR2 FYEKMQ (reference sequence). V lost 0 bases to trimming and J lost 6 bases, with 12 bases between them. CDR3 length equals 15 residues. Clones were read by immunoSEQ multiplex PCR, and TCRdb kept only the in-frame ones, dropping some. The sample holds fewer than 350,000 clones; roughly 88% are singletons and the top ten take over 0.7%. The donors formed part of the 120-subject validation cohort, distinct from the approximately 670-subject first cohort. Material: PBMCs. The V and J genes are TRBV13 and TRBJ1-5; tentative D call: TRBD1 (6 bases). The receptor's source is a woman aged 18-29 years in good health and CMV-seronegative. This CDR3 reads CASSLGVDRSQPQHF. CDR3 nucleotides: TGTGCCAGCAGCTTAGGGGTGGACAGAAGTCAGCCCCAGCATTTT.